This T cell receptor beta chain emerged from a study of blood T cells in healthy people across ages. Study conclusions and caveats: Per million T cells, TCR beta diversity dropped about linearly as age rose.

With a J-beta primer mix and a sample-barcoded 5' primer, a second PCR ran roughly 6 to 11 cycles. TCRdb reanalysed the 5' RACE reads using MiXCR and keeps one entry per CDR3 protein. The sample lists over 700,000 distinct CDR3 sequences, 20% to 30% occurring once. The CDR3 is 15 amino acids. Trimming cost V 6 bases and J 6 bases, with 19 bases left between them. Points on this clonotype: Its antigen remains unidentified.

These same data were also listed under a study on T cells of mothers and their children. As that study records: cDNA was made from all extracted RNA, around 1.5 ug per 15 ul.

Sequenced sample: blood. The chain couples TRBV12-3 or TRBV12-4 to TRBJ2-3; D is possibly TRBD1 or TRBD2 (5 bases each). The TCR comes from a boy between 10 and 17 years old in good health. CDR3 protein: CASRVNSGPRDTQYF. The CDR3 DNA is TGTGCCAGCAGAGTCAACTCGGGGCCGCGCGATACGCAGTATTTT.